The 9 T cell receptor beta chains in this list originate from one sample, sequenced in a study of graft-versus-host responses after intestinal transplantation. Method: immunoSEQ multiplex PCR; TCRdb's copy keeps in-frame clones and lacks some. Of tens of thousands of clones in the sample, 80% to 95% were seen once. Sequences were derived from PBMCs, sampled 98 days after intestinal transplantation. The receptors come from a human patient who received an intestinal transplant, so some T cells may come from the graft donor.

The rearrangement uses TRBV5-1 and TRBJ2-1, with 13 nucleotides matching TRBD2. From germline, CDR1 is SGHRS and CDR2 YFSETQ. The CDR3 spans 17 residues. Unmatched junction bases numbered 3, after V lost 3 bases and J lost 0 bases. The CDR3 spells CASSSRTSGSSYNEQFF. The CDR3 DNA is TGCGCCAGCAGCTCCCGGACTAGCGGGAGCTCCTACAATGAGCAGTTCTTC. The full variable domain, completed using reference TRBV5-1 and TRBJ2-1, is KAGVTQTPRYLIKTRGQQVTLSCSPISGHRSVSWYQQTPGQGLQFLFEYFSETQRNKGNFPGRFSGRQFSNSRSEMNVSTLELGDSALYLCASSSRTSGSSYNEQFFGPGTRLTVL.

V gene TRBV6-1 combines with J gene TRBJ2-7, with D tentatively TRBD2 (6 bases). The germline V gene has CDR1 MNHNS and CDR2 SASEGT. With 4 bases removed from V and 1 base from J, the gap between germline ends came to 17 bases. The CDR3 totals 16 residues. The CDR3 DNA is TGTGCCAGCAGTGTTCCCTTGGTAGCGGCTTCCTACGAGCAGTACTTC. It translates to CASSVPLVAASYEQYF.

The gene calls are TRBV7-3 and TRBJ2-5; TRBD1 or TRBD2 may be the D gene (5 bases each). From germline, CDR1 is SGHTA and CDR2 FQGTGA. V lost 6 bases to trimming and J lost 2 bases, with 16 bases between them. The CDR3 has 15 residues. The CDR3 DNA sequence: TGTGCCAGCAGGCAAGGGTCAGGGAGACAAGAGACCCAGTACTTC. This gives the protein CASRQGSGRQETQYF.

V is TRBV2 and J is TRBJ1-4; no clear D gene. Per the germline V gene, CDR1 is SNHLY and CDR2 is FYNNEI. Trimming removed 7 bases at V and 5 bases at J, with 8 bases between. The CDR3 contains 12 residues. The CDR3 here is CASTRFNEKLFF. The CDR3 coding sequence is TGTGCCAGCACTCGGTTCAATGAAAAACTGTTTTTT.

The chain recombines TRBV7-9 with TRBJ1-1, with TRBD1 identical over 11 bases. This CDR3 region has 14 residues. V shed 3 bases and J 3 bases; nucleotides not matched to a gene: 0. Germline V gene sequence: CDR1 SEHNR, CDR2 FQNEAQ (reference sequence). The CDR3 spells CASSLGQGDTEAFF. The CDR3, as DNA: TGTGCCAGCAGCTTGGGACAGGGGGACACTGAAGCTTTCTTT.

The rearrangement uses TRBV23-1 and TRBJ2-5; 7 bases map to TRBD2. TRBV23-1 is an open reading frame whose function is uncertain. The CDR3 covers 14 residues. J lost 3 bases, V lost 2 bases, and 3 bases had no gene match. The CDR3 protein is CASSQRGREETQYF. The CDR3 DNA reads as TGCGCCAGCAGTCAACGCGGGAGAGAAGAGACCCAGTACTTC.

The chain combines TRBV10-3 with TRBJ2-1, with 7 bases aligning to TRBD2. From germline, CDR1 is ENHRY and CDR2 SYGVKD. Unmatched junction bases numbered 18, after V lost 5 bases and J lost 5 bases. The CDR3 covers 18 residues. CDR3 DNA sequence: TGTGCCATCAGTACTTTTGAGGAAAGGGACTACCGAAACAATGAGCAGTTCTTC. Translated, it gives CAISTFEERDYRNNEQFF.

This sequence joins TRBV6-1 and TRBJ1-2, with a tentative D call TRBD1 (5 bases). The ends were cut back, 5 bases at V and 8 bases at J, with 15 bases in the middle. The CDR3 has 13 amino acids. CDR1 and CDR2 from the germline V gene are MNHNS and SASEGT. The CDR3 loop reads CASSSSGYGGYTF. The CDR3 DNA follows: TGTGCCAGCAGTTCCTCAGGGTATGGAGGCTACACCTTC.

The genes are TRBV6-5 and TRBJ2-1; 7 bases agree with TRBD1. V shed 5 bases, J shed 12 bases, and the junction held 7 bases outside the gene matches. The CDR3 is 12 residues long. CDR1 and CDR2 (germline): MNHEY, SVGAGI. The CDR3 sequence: CASSRDSLPQFF. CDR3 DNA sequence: TGTGCCAGCAGTCGGGACAGCCTGCCGCAGTTCTTC.